This TCR beta chain was documented in a study of cytomegalovirus exposure and HLA in healthy donors (TCRdb year 2017). With respect to the entire study: An earlier analysis of roughly 570 of the donors reported about 300 Gb of sequence data and 117 million unique TCR beta sequences obtained from around 180 million T cells. Approximately 310 gigabases of sequencing data and around 80 million unique TCR sequences made up an early release that covered around 640 HLA-typed donors. Among the roughly 400 genotyped donors, under 90% belonged to the genetic ancestry cluster associated with self-reported Caucasian donors. The study was designed to test whether signatures of past pathogen exposure could be identified by cataloging public T cell receptors. The study used immunosequencing to profile the T cell repertoires of several hundred subjects and linked those repertoires to cytomegalovirus serostatus. Along with the roughly 670-subject first cohort, a separate validation cohort of some 130 different subjects was used. High-throughput TCR immunosequencing, statistical association of individual TCRs with disease status, and machine learning were combined to predict cytomegalovirus infection status. To study patterns of TCR occurrence, a later analysis re-analyzed previously published TCR beta repertoires from 550 to 800 donors and added high-resolution HLA genotyping. Rather than using new phenotypic data, the later analysis identified candidate immune exposures from TCR beta sequences and from how often those sequences occurred across donors. An earlier analysis of roughly 580 of the donors used high-throughput TCR beta sequencing to judge whether each TCR beta V gene segment behaved as functional or pseudogenic. Alongside the repertoire data, information on donor age, sex, ethnicity and CMV serostatus was compiled. A later genetic analysis took genome-wide SNP genotypes for about 55% of the 666 donors and used that subset as a discovery cohort. All discovery cohort repertoires had been generated using a single sequencing platform. HLA typing included class I and class II loci at four-digit resolution. Typing coverage differed by locus: A, B, C, DRB1 and DQB1 were typed in roughly 620-640 donors, DQA1 in roughly 500, DPA1 in around 600, and DPB1 in just under 490. Roughly 5 DR-DQ haplotypes were handled as single units for association and clustering because linkage in the cohort was strong. Across approximately 400 genotyped donors of the cohort, an average of roughly 200,000 unique TCR beta nucleotide sequences per donor were sequenced, and roughly a sixth of those sequences were non-productive. Findings and caveats that apply to the study as a whole: CMV serostatus was the only immune exposure information available for the cohort. An earlier analysis of approximately 530 of the donors showed that most TCR beta V segments appeared in productive rearrangements either about 87% or about 30% of the time, which broadly matched IMGT annotations. A further reported finding was that TCR beta sequences accurately predicted the HLA-A and HLA-B alleles for most subjects in the first cohort. A cluster of highly shared sequence variants was judged likely to be a technical artifact of the sequencing pipeline. A later genetic analysis associated a missense DCLRE1C variant with V-gene and J-gene trimming of TCR beta chains, and an independent cohort replicated the association. A few of the identified cytomegalovirus-associated TCR beta chains were confirmed in vitro to be specific for cytomegalovirus antigens. Compared with the approximately 700-donor mean, donors in an Asian-associated ancestry cluster had fewer N-insertions in productive TCRs, according to a later genetic analysis. In both the original and validation cohorts, the classifier was reported to diagnose cytomegalovirus status with high specificity and sensitivity. Most TCR sequences were seen in very few donors, while some public TCRs were found in many individuals. In a later analysis, TCR association rates were found to vary across HLA loci, with the most associated TCRs seen for DRB1 alleles and the fewest for HLA-C alleles. This cohort had only TCR beta chains sequenced, and the lack of alpha or paired-chain data limited which features could be detected. A later analysis reported that several top co-occurrence clusters appeared linked to parvovirus B19, influenza, CMV and Epstein-Barr virus. In a later analysis, HLA-associated TCR beta chains showed more clonal expansion and lower generation probabilities than non-associated chains that were equally common. According to the authors, the approach could potentially be generalized to other disease states and immunological phenotypes. Assigning TCR associations to individual alleles was difficult when HLA alleles, especially DR and DQ, strongly co-occurred. In the study, approximately 160 TCR beta chains were listed as associated with cytomegalovirus. In a later analysis, most CMV-associated TCR beta chains were found to appear HLA-restricted, with HLA associations seemingly driven largely by CMV exposure. Because counts were too low, about 17 rarely observed V segments, including chromosome 9 orphons, were excluded from the earlier analysis of around 590 of the donors. A later analysis associated about 18,000 TCR beta sequences with specific HLA alleles at a false discovery rate of 0.05. Presence/absence analyses assumed roughly uniform sequencing depth across donors, an assumption that may not hold. Correlated functional status among segregating V segments might reflect linkage disequilibrium, but an unknown experimental factor could not be ruled out. Because HLA typing was unavailable for some donors at each locus, only the typed subset was used in association tests. Some IMGT-functional V segments, including TRBV6-2 and TRBV6-3, could not be distinguished by the 87-base-pair reads and were therefore excluded.

The cohort was made up of approximately 700 healthy bone marrow donors. All cohort members were sampled while nominally healthy, although unrecorded immune exposures were likely present. The donor was CMV seropositive and belonged to the group of about 290 seropositive cohort members. Each donor provided a peripheral blood sample, and peripheral blood mononuclear cells were used for TCR beta sequencing. Genomic DNA was extracted from the blood cell samples with the Qiagen DNeasy Blood Extraction Kit. Regarding this clone: Its recognized antigen is unknown. Per-base qualities were not stored, and no clone one base away is much larger.

The germline V gene (reference sequence) supplies CDR1 MNHEY and CDR2 SMNVEV. Germline trimming amounts to 5 bases on V and 0 bases on J, with 6 as the count of junction bases outside the gene matches. The CDR3 starts with the cysteine, ends with the phenylalanine, and has 16 residues. Of the read, only the CDR3 DNA is kept; its 48 bases are in frame from base 1. Receptor libraries were prepared by the immunoSEQ multiplex PCR assay. A mixture of 60 forward primers for TCR Vbeta segments and 13 reverse primers for TCR Jbeta segments was used in the multiplex PCR. The CDR3 region of rearranged TCR beta genes was amplified from genomic DNA by a multiplex PCR assay. Amplified TCR beta libraries were sequenced as 87-base-pair reads on the Illumina HiSeq System. The authors processed their data as follows. Across the 670 or so repertoires, a later analysis counted some 81 million unique TCR beta chains, 8.5 million to 12 million of which were shared by at least two donors. Raw reads were error-corrected and collapsed into unique sequences by a nearest-neighbor algorithm in which closely related sequences were merged to remove PCR and sequencing errors. To assign V, D and J gene segments, CDR3 sequences were aligned to IMGT reference sequences. For a sequence to be retained, at least a six-nucleotide match to both a V gene segment and a J gene segment was required. A rearrangement counted as productive if the CDR3 had no stop codons and remained in frame with V and J, and every other rearrangement counted as non-productive. Following IMGT convention, CDR3 was defined as the stretch from the second conserved V-encoded cysteine up to the conserved J-encoded phenylalanine. The earlier analysis of about 570 of the donors excluded any sequence lacking an unambiguous match to a single V gene segment. In an earlier analysis of almost 600 of the donors, a V segment was called functional when productive rearrangements were above 56.7%, and segregating when the standard deviation between donors exceeded 5%. To diagnose cytomegalovirus status from the catalog of TCR beta chain sequences, a statistical classification framework was built. In a later analysis, TCR nucleotide sequences were compared against IMGT/GENE-DB human TR gene sequences so that V and J genes could be assigned. The TCRdist pipeline was used in a later analysis to assign CDR3 sequences and most-parsimonious VDJ recombination scenarios. In a later analysis, each TCR beta chain was defined by its CDR3 amino acid sequence together with its V-gene family, and reads lacking a unique V-gene family were excluded. In a later analysis, a few hundred highly shared, low-generation-probability nucleotide sequences were removed to address suspected cross-contamination and a sequencing artifact. For each public chain, a later analysis derived a clonal expansion index from normalized ranks of inferred template counts within each repertoire. In a later analysis, generation probabilities were computed with a VDJ recombination model fitted to out-of-frame rearrangements, and the resulting probabilities were checked against IGoR. In a later analysis, hypergeometric tests were used to score TCR-TCR, TCR-HLA and TCR-CMV co-occurrence, with a repertoire-size bias correction applied to TCR pairs. A later analysis estimated false discovery rates by permuting HLA or CMV assignments 20 times. A later analysis grouped co-occurring TCRs with DBSCAN, adding TCRdist sequence similarity when clustering within HLA-allele-positive subsets. For co-occurrence clustering, repertoires with fewer than 30,000 or more than 120,000 public chains were excluded, along with roughly five repertoires with anomalous nucleotide sharing. The source is immuneACCESS, and TCRdb retained only in-frame sequences with V and J called. Part of the clones is not carried over; for the studies checked, unresolved V genes explain less than half of this, and the remainder is unexplained. Clonal size and the V and J genes are those of that table, whereas D and trimming came from the DNA. Recorded for this sample are about 190,000 clones; over 65% of them occurred a single time. Of the sample, over 2% is held by the ten largest clones.

The chain employs TRBV27 and TRBJ1-4, and TRBD1 aligns with 7 junction nucleotides. This receptor was obtained from a woman aged 45-65 years in good health and CMV-seropositive. Sequenced material: PBMCs. DNA sequence: TGTGCCAGCAGTAGACAGGGAACTGCAACTAATGAAAAACTGTTTTTT. This sequence encodes CASSRQGTATNEKLFF. Outside the CDR3, residues come from the reference TRBV27 and TRBJ1-4 proteins, so the full variable domain is: EAQVTQNPRYLITVTGKKLTVTCSQNMNHEYMSWYRQDPGLGLRQIYYSMNVEVTDKGDVPEGYKVSRKEKRNFPLILESPSPNQTSLYFCASSRQGTATNEKLFFGSGTQLSVL.